This T cell receptor beta chain was observed in a study of graft-versus-host responses after intestinal transplantation. The ends were cut back, 3 bases at V and 2 bases at J, with 13 bases in the middle. CDR1 is SGHTA, CDR2 FQGNSA, per germline. CDR3 size: 15 residues. Notes on this clone: The target antigen is unknown. Other DNA sequences of this sample code for an identical CDR3.

Using immunoSEQ multiplex PCR, the repertoire was profiled, and TCRdb retains in-frame clones only, with some absent. The profile shows tens of thousands of clones, about 80% of them singletons. The chain uses TRBV7-2 and TRBJ1-1; D may be TRBD1 (5 bases). This receptor was taken from a human donor who was the organ donor for an intestinal transplant. The sequencing here drew on unstimulated CD4+ T cells sorted from spleen or lymph node cells, taken before transplant. CDR3 loop: CASSLRRGFNTEAFF. The CDR3 DNA reads TGTGCCAGCAGCTTGCGCCGGGGGTTCAACACTGAAGCTTTCTTT.